This T cell receptor beta chain was identified during a study of T cells in Graves' hyperthyroidism and ophthalmopathy. About the research overall: Before any treatment, at initial diagnosis, peripheral blood was collected.

RNA transcripts served as the template for amplifying TCR beta CDR3 regions. HTBI primers were the set used in a first-round RT-PCR of the TCR CDR3. TCRdb used MiXCR to reprocess the multiplex PCR reads, holding one entry per CDR3 protein. In the table there are about 400,000 distinct CDR3 sequences, 14% to 15% of which are singletons. This CDR3 region has 14 residues. V lost 6 bases to trimming and J lost 0 bases, with 10 bases between them. In germline, CDR1 is SNHLY, CDR2 FYNNEI. Ophthalmopathy patients had Clinical Activity Score at least 3, NOSPECS grade at least 4, duration under 3 months. Patients having uncontrolled infection, another autoimmune disease, pregnancy or lactation were not included. Findings and caveats of the study: Ophthalmopathy got predicted by the model a median about six months before its onset.

The table lists this clonotype with a few counts. Its antigen is unidentified. This TCR derives from a man between 18 and 29 years old with Graves' ophthalmopathy. Input material: blood. The J gene is TRBJ2-3, the V gene TRBV2, with D unresolved. The CDR3 region has the DNA TGTGCCAGCAGGATACAGAGTAGCACAGATACGCAGTATTTT. Translated: CASRIQSSTDTQYF. The full variable domain, its missing parts supplied by reference TRBV2 and TRBJ2-3, is EPEVTQTPSHQVTQMGQEVILRCVPISNHLYFYWYRQILGQKVEFLVSFYNNEISEKSEIFDDQFSVERPDGSNFTLKIRSTKLEDSAMYFCASRIQSSTDTQYFGPGTRLTVL.